This record looks at one T cell receptor beta chain sequence and its context. The repertoire was sequenced with immunoSEQ multiplex PCR; TCRdb's copy has only in-frame clones and lacks some. The sample lists 150,000 to 250,000 clones, approximately 83% occurring once. CDR1 is LGHNA and CDR2 is YNFKEQ in the germline V gene. The CDR3 sequence is 12 residues long. V lost 6 bases and J lost 5, with 10 bases in between. This sample is part of a study of blood T cell repertoires in COVID-19. All recovered Cohort 3 donors got two negative PCRs, got clearance, or saw symptom resolution. This TCR was sampled from a man aged 40-49 years who had recovered from COVID-19. The sequenced sample was PBMCs or T cells enriched from blood (not recorded which). The chain employs TRBV4-2 and TRBJ1-1; a weak D match, TRBD1 (6 bases). Here the CDR3 reads CASRGGGTEAFF. The CDR3 coding sequence is TGTGCCAGCAGAGGGGGTGGAACTGAAGCTTTCTTT.